The subject of this entry is one T cell receptor (beta chain). Authors' processing steps: Counts of nucleated cells, estimated from reference gene primer amplification, were obtained. Assay: immunoSEQ multiplex PCR; the TCRdb copy retains only in-frame clones and omits some. The DNA was the basis for D and trimming; V, J and clone size are from that table. The sample includes roughly 59,000 clones, 60% to 80% of them seen just once. The data are from a study of blood T cell repertoires in COVID-19. Study summary: Some COVID-19 samples were acute and others convalescent; all came from the United States, Italy and Spain. Sample material is recorded as cDNA or gDNA derived from T cells, B-cell-depleted T cells, or PBMCs.

The receptor comes from a man older than 75 with acute or convalescent COVID-19. The sequenced sample consisted of peripheral blood.

CDR3 nucleotides: TGTGCCAGCAGCGACAGGGATACCTACGAGCAGTACTTC. Its protein is CASSDRDTYEQYF. The chain employs TRBV28 and TRBJ2-7, with 7 bases that match TRBD1. Germline trimming cut 6 bases from V and 2 bases from J; bases unmatched to any gene: 4. The V gene's germline CDR1 is MDHEN and CDR2 SYDVKM. This CDR3 contains 13 residues. Looking up the rest from reference TRBV28 and TRBJ2-7 gives the full variable domain: DVKVTQSSRYLVKRTGEKVFLECVQDMDHENMFWYRQDPGLGLRLIYFSYDVKMKEKGDIPEGYSVSREKKERFSLILESASTNQTSMYLCASSDRDTYEQYFGPGTRLTVT.